This TCR beta chain was retrieved from a study of CXCR3-negative and CXCR3-positive naive CD8 T cells. Study-wide results and caveats: The study found more hydrophobic TRB CDR3s in CXCR3-positive naive cells than in CXCR3-negative naive cells.

With respect to this clonotype: What it binds is not known.

UMI labels and 5' RACE were used to prepare the TRB cDNA libraries. No DNA is given; TCRdb re-called the 5' RACE reads and lists each CDR3 protein once. Recorded for this sample: around 140,000 distinct CDR3 sequences. Triplicate roughly 320,000-cell sorts were made of each CD8+ T cell subset. Germline CDR1 and CDR2: MDHEN and SYDVKM. The CDR3 runs to 14 residues. Specimen: naive CXCR3- CD8+ T cells from blood. Indicated subset: CD45RO-CCR7+CD27+CD95- naive CD8+ T cells lacking CXCR3 (TNR3-). V is TRBV28 and J is TRBJ1-5; TCRdb names TRBD1, which stays unverified in the absence of DNA. The TCR originated in a human donor in good health. Some clones in this sample may be carry-over from other donors' samples. CDR3 amino acids: CASSFDRSGQPQHF.